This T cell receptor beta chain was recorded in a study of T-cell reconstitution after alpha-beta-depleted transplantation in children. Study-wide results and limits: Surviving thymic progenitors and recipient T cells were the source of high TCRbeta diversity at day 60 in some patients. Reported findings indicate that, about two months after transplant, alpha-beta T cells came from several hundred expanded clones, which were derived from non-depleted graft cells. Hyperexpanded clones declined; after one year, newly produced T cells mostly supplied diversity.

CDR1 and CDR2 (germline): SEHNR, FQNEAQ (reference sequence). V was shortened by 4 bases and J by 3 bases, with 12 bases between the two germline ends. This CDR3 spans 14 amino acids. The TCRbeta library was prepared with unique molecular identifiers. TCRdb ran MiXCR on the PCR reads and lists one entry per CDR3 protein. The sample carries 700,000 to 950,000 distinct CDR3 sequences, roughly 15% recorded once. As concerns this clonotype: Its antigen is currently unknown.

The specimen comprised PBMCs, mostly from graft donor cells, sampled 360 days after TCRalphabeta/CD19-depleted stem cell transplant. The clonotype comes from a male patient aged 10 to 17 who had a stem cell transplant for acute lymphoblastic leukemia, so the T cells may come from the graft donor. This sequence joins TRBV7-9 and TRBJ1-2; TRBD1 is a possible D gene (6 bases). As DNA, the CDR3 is TGTGCCAGCAGCTCAGAAACAGGGTACTATGGCTACACCTTC. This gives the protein CASSSETGYYGYTF. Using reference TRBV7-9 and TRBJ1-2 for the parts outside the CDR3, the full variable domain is DTGVSQNPRHKITKRGQNVTFRCDPISEHNRLYWYRQTLGQGPEFLTYFQNEAQLEKSRLLSDRFSAERPKGSFSTLEIQRTEQGDSAMYLCASSSETGYYGYTFGSGTRLTVV.